These T cell receptor beta chains were read from a single sample in a study of T cells in Graves' hyperthyroidism and ophthalmopathy. TCRdb redid the calling of the multiplex PCR reads with MiXCR, one entry per CDR3 protein. Of approximately 100,000 distinct CDR3 sequences listed, roughly 44% were seen once; the top ten hold about 26%. The sample was blood. The source of these receptors is a man between 40 and 49 years old with Graves' hyperthyroidism. Both conserved end residues are part of each CDR3. A D gene is named only where the DNA matches it firmly. Clone size appears in some rows only: once, few, many, or a class for an expanded clone.

V: TRBV15; size: many; J: TRBJ2-5; D: TRBD1; DNA: TGTGCCACCAGCCGTAGGGACAGACAAGAGACCCAGTACTTC; CDR3: CATSRRDRQETQYF
V: TRBV24-1; size: -; J: TRBJ2-1; D: TRBD2; DNA: TGTGCCACCAGTGATTACCTTAGCGGGGGGGCTAATGAGCAGTTCTTC; CDR3: CATSDYLSGGANEQFF
V: TRBV2; size: many; J: TRBJ2-3; D: -; DNA: TGTGCCCGCGGCGGGGGCAGCACAGATACGCAGTATTTT; CDR3: CARGGGSTDTQYF
V: TRBV7-3; size: -; J: TRBJ2-5; D: -; DNA: TGTGCCAGCAGCTTAATGGGGGCCACGGAGACCCAGTACTTC; CDR3: CASSLMGATETQYF
V: TRBV12-3/TRBV12-4; size: many; J: TRBJ2-7; D: -; DNA: TGTGCCAGCACCCCGGACCGAGCTATGGCTTACGAGCAGTACTTC; CDR3: CASTPDRAMAYEQYF
V: TRBV2; size: many; J: TRBJ1-2; D: -; DNA: TGTGCCAGCAGCCACAAGCCTACTAACTATGGCTACACCTTC; CDR3: CASSHKPTNYGYTF
V: TRBV2; size: many; J: TRBJ1-3; D: -; DNA: TGTGCCAGCAGAGGGGAAGCTGGAAACACCATATATTTT; CDR3: CASRGEAGNTIYF
V: TRBV28; size: many; J: TRBJ2-7; D: TRBD2; DNA: TGTGCCAGCAGTTTAAGTAAGCGGGGGACCTACGAGCAGTACTTC; CDR3: CASSLSKRGTYEQYF
V: TRBV5-6; size: many; J: TRBJ2-7; D: -; DNA: TGTGCCAGCAGCCCGGCCGCGACAGCAAACTACGAGCAGTACTTC; CDR3: CASSPAATANYEQYF
V: TRBV6-9; size: once; J: TRBJ2-5; D: -; DNA: TGTGCCAGCAGTCTTCGAGGGGTGAATGAGCAGTTC; CDR3: CASSLRGVNEQF
V: TRBV4-1; size: many; J: TRBJ2-7; D: -; DNA: TGCGCCAGCAGCCAAGGGGACCACGCTCCCTACGAGCAGTACTTC; CDR3: CASSQGDHAPYEQYF